This entry is about one T cell receptor (beta chain). This clone was seen more than once but under ten times. It lacks a known antigen. Base qualities are not at hand, and no much larger clone is one base apart. Each donor gave one peripheral blood draw, approximately 110 mL on average, collected into heparinised tubes. A BD FACSAria II was used to sort naive, central memory, regulatory and stem cell-like memory CD4+ T cells with a panel that included CD45RO, CCR7, CD25, CD127, CD95 and CD27. Every sorted population had a purity above 95%. PBMCs were separated immediately by Lymphoprep density gradient centrifugation and were stained directly, without being cultured. So that batch effects would be minimized, each experiment stained and sorted samples in pairs, pairing one healthy donor with one patient. This entry comes from a study of beta chain features in type 1 diabetes (dated 2018 in TCRdb). Some background on the complete study: No differences in mean age, gender distribution, total cell number or subset yield were found between patients and healthy donors. In the study, TCRB repertoires of sorted circulating CD4+ T cell subsets from recently diagnosed type 1 diabetes patients were compared with those of matched healthy donors. Regulatory and stem cell-like memory subsets were isolated from only 8 patients and about eight healthy donors, whereas naive and central memory subsets came from all 30 or so donors. A total of 85 million to 140 million sorted cells were examined across all samples, and the number of cells per subset was strongly correlated with RNA yield.

Including the terminal cysteine and phenylalanine, the CDR3 comprises 15 residues. The read is trimmed to its CDR3 DNA, 45 bases read in frame from base 1. For CDR1 and CDR2, the germline V gene lists SQVTM and ANQGSEA. V sheds 3 bases and J sheds 2 bases, leaving 16 bases between their ends. All of the isolated RNA was reverse transcribed with the High Capacity cDNA Reverse Transcription Kit, so expressed TCRB transcripts were sequenced. Naive, central memory and regulatory T cell samples underwent deep immunoSEQ sequencing, averaging about 3.5 million total reads per sample. Sorted cells were lysed in RLT buffer and RNA was extracted with DNase-treated RNeasy Micro or Mini kits, depending on cell number. Each cell subset was processed separately to prevent cross-contamination, with patient and healthy donor samples processed together. The immunoSEQ multiplex PCR was used to amplify TCRB sequences from cDNA, yielding 87-bp fragments that span the CDR3 region. The amplicons were sequenced using the Illumina HiSeq platform. The original methods were these. Synthetic template baselines were used to correct PCR bias computationally, reads within Hamming distance 2 were collapsed, and singletons that could not be merged were discarded. By aligning reads against IMGT, V, D and J genes, CDR3 length, and insertions or deletions at six rearrangement sites were assigned. Within each subset, clonotype counts were normalized to the number of sorted cells before true diversity and Gini coefficients were calculated with the tcR R package. The overlap coefficient, calculated on TCRB nucleotide sequences, was used to measure repertoire sharing. What TCRdb holds here is the immuneACCESS table cut down to in-frame rearrangements. Part of the clones is not present; checked against another copy, under half of the missing clones reflect an unresolved V gene, and the others are unexplained. That table supplies the V and J calls and clone size; D and trimming were determined from the DNA. This sample holds about 240,000 clones; about 25% were observed only once. Clones ranked in the top ten supply approximately 4% of the sample.

Study-wide findings and limitations: In all four CD4+ subsets, TCRB CDR3 length was moderately but significantly shorter in type 1 diabetes patients. At VDJ recombination sites, patients with type 1 diabetes made fewer insertions and deleted more nucleotides, a pattern implying thymic rearrangement abnormalities. Because the HLA sub-analyses included only small numbers of individuals, any influence of HLA type on TCRB rearrangement was left unresolved. Naive, central memory and regulatory TCRB repertoires appeared to be more alike among patients than among healthy donors. Shorter templates might be favored by PCR, yet because patient and control samples were amplified and corrected together, any such skew would affect both groups equally. Because cDNA rather than genomic DNA was sequenced, highly expressing activated cells could have been over-represented, although no difference in activation and CD3 levels was found between groups.

Sequencing input: central memory CD4+ T cells from blood. Recombination linked TRBV29-1 to TRBJ2-5; the D gene could be TRBD1 or TRBD2, each one agreeing over 6 bases. This TCR was sampled from a man aged 25 to 40 in good health. The CDR3 has the sequence CSVERGSSAQETQYF. DNA sequence: TGCAGCGTTGAGAGGGGGTCTAGCGCTCAAGAGACCCAGTACTTC.